This T cell receptor beta chain was recorded in a study of cytotoxic CD8 clonotypes in ibrutinib-treated CLL. Whole-study findings and limits: The public clonotypes identified were infrequent and showed contraction or stability on treatment.

The CDR3 sequence is 12 residues long. Trimming shortened V by 8 bases and J by 4 bases, and 9 bases separated the two germline ends. CDR1 is MNHNS and CDR2 is SASEGT in the germline V gene. Libraries were prepared by immunoSEQ multiplex PCR; TCRdb keeps only in-frame clonotypes and omits some of them. The table includes about 15,000 clones, roughly two thirds detected once. Concerning this clone itself: Its matching antigen is unknown.

The sequence derives from a human donor with chronic lymphocytic leukemia. This rearrangement joins TRBV6-1 to TRBJ1-5; maybe TRBD1 (6 bases). This material consisted of PBMCs, taken before ibrutinib treatment. CDR3: CASGTGNQPQHF. As DNA, the CDR3 is TGTGCCAGCGGTACAGGGAATCAGCCCCAGCATTTT.